This entry is about one TCR beta chain. Antigen: not known. The data stem from a study of cytomegalovirus exposure and HLA in healthy donors. Study-level points and caveats: Among immune exposure information, only CMV serostatus was available. Follow-up analysis found HLA locus-dependent TCR association rates, highest for DRB1 and lowest for HLA-C.

PCR used 60 Vbeta primers and 13 Jbeta primers. TCRdb's copy holds only in-frame clones and misses some; the assay was immunoSEQ multiplex PCR. The data show about 120,000 clones, with 75% to 85% seen just once and around 10% held by the top ten. The source material was PBMCs. The sequence came from a man aged 30-40 years in good health and CMV-seropositive.

In nucleotides, the CDR3 is TGCAGCGTTGAAGTAACCGGGACAGGGATCTACGAGCAGTACTTC. It codes for CSVEVTGTGIYEQYF. The chain joins TRBV29-1 to TRBJ2-5; 9 nucleotides align to TRBD1. The better agreement between TRBJ2-7 and the DNA end casts doubt on the J call. There are 15 residues in the CDR3. Per germline, CDR1 SQVTM and CDR2 ANQGSEA.